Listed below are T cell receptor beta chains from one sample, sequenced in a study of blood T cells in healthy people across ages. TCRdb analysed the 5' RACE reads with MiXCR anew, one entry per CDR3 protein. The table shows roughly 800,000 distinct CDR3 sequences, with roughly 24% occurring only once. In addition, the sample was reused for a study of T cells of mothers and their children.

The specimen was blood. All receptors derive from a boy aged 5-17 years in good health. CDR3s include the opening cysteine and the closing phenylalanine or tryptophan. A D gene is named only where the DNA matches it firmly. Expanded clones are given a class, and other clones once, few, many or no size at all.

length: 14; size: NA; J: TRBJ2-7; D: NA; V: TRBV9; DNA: TGTGCCAGCAGCGGAGGGGGGAAAGGGGCCGAGCAGTACTTC; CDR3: CASSGGGKGAEQYF
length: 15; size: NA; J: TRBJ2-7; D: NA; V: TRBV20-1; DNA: TGCAGTGCTACAGACCCACGGGGGGCCCCCTACGAGCAGTACTTC; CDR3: CSATDPRGAPYEQYF
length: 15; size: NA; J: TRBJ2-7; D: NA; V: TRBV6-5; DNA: TGTGCCAGCAGTTACCATCAGGGGAGATCCTACGAGCAGTACTTC; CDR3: CASSYHQGRSYEQYF
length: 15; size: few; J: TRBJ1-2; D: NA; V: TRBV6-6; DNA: TGTGCCAGCAGTTACTCTGGCAGGGGCAAGCAAGGCTACACCTTC; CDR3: CASSYSGRGKQGYTF
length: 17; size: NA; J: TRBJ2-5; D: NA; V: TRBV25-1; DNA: TGTGCCAGCAGTGAATGGGTCAGCGGGCGGGCTCAAGAGACCCAGTACTTC; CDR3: CASSEWVSGRAQETQYF
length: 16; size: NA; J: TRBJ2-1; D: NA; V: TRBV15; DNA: TGTGCCACCAGCTCAGGAAGGGTCCCAAACCACAATGAGCAGTTCTTC; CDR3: CATSSGRVPNHNEQFF
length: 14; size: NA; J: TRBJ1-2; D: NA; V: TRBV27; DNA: TGTGCCAGCAGTTTATCGGTCAGAGACTATGGCTACACCTTC; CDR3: CASSLSVRDYGYTF
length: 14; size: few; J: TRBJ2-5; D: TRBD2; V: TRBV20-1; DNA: TGCAGTGCTAGATCTAGCGGGGGGGCGGAGACCCAGTACTTC; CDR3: CSARSSGGAETQYF
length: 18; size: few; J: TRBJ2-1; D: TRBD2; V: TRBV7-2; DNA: TGTGCCAGCACCCCAGGCGGAGGACTAGCTAGCTCCTACAATGAGCAGTTCTTC; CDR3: CASTPGGGLASSYNEQFF
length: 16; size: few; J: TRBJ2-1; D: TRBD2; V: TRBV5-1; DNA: TGCGCCAGCTCTAAAGCGGGGGCAGGGGATAACAATGAGCAGTTCTTC; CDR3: CASSKAGAGDNNEQFF
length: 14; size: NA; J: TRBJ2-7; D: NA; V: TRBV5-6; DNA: TGTGCCAGCAGCTTAGGACAGCCGTACTACGAGCAGTACTTC; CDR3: CASSLGQPYYEQYF
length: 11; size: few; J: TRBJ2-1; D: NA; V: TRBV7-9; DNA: TGTGCCACCTCCGGTTACAATGAGCAGTTCTTC; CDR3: CATSGYNEQFF
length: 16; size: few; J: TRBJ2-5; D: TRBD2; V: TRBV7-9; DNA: TGTGCCAGCAGCTTAACTAGCGGGGCCCCTCTCGATGGGCAGTACTTC; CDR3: CASSLTSGAPLDGQYF
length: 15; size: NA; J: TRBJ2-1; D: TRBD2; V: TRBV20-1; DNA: TGCAGTGCTAGCCTCCTAGCGGGAATCTACAATGAGCAGTTCTTC; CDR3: CSASLLAGIYNEQFF
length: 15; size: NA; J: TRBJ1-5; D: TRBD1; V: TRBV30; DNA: TGTGCCTGGAGCCCGGGGACAGGGGCAAATCAGCCCCAGCATTTT; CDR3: CAWSPGTGANQPQHF
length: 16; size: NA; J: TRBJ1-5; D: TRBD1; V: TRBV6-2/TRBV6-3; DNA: TGTGCCAGCACCGGATCGACAGGGTGGCCCTTGGAGCCCCAGCATTTT; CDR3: CASTGSTGWPLEPQHF
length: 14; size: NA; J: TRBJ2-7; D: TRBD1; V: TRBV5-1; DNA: TGCGCCAGCAGCTTGACGGGACAGGGGCAATTGCAGTACTTC; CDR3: CASSLTGQGQLQYF
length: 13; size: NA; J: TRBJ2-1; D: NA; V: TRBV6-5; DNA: TGTGCCAGCAGTTACGGTCAGTATGGTGAGCAGTTCTTC; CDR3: CASSYGQYGEQFF
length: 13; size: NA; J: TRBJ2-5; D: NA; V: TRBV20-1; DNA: TGCAGTGCTCCCCGGGTGGACCAAGAGACCCAGTACTTC; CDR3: CSAPRVDQETQYF
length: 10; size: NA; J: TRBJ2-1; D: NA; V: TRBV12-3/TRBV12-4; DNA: TGTGCCAGCAGTGCGGGTGAGCAGTTCTTC; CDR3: CASSAGEQFF
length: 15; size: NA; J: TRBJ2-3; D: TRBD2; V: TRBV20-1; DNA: TGCAGTGCTTTTACTCAAGCGGGGCCCACAGATACGCAGTATTTT; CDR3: CSAFTQAGPTDTQYF
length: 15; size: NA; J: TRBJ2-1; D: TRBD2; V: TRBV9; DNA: TGTGCCAGCAGCGTAACAGCAATTTCAGCGGGGGAGCAGTTCTTC; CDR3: CASSVTAISAGEQFF
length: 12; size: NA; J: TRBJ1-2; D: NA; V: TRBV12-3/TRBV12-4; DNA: TGTGCCAGCAGTCCCCTCCGCTATGGCTACACCTTC; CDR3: CASSPLRYGYTF
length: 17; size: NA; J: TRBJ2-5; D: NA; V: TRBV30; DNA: TGTGCCTGGAGTGTACTTACGACGGCAGGGAGAAGGAAGACCCAGTACTTC; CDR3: CAWSVLTTAGRRKTQYF
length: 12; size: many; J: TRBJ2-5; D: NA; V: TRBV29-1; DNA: TGCAGCGTTGAAGAGGCAGGAGAGACCCAGTACTTC; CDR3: CSVEEAGETQYF
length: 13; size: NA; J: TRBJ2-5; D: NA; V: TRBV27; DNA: TGTGCCAGCAGGGGGCCGGGAGAAGAGACCCAGTACTTC; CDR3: CASRGPGEETQYF
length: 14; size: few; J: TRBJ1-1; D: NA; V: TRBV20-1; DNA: TGCAGTGCTAGATCAGGAGGAGGGAACACTGAAGCTTTCTTT; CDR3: CSARSGGGNTEAFF
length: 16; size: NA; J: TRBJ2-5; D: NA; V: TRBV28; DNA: TGTGCCAGCAGTTTTGGAAATGCAAATTCTTGGGAGACCCAGTACTTC; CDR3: CASSFGNANSWETQYF
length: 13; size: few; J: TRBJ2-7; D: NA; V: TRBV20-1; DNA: TGCAGTGCTCTTTCGCGGGGATTATACGAGCAGTACTTC; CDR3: CSALSRGLYEQYF
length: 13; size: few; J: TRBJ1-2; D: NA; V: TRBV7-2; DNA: TGTGCCAGCAGCCAACAGGGTGGATATGGCTACCCCTTC; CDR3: CASSQQGGYGYPF
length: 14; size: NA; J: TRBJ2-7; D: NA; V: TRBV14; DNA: TGTGCCAGCAGCCAAGTTCCGGGACAATCCGAGCAGTACTTC; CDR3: CASSQVPGQSEQYF
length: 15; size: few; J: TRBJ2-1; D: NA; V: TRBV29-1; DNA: TGCAGCGGCTCACCAGGGCGCCCAGGCTACAATGAGCAGTTCTTC; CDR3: CSGSPGRPGYNEQFF
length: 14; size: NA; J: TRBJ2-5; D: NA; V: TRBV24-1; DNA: TGTGCCACCAGTGATCCCGGAACCCAAGAGACCCAGTACTTC; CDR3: CATSDPGTQETQYF
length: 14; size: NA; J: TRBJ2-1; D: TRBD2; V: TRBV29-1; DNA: TGCAGCGTCAAGAGGGGCGGGGGAGACAATGAGCAGTTCTTC; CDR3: CSVKRGGGDNEQFF
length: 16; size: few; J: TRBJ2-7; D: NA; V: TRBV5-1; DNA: TGCGCCAGCAGCTTCTCTAGCCACCAGCCTTCCTACGAGCAGTACTTC; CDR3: CASSFSSHQPSYEQYF
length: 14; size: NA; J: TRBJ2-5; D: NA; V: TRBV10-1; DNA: TGCGCCAGCAGTGAGTCGGACAGGGGACTAGAGCAGTACTTC; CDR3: CASSESDRGLEQYF
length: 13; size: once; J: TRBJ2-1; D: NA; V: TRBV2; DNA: TGTGCCAGCAGTGAATGGGATCCAAATGAGCAGTTCTTC; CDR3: CASSEWDPNEQFF
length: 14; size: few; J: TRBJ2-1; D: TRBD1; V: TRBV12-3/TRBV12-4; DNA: TGTGCCACCAATCCCGGGACAGGGAACAATGAGCAGTTCTTC; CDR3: CATNPGTGNNEQFF
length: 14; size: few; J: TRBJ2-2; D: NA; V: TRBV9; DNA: TGTGCCAGCAGCCCCGGTGGAGGGACCGGGGAGCTGTTTTTT; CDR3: CASSPGGGTGELFF
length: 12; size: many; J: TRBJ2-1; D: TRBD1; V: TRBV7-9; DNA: TGTGCCAGCAGGACAGGGTCCAATGAGCAGTTCTTC; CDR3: CASRTGSNEQFF
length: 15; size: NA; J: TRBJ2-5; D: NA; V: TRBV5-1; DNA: TGCGCCAGCAGCTTAGAGACAGGCCCAAGAGAGACCCAGTACTTC; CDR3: CASSLETGPRETQYF
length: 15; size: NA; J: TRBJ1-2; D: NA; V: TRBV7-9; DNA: TGTGCCAGCAGCTCCCGACAAGCGGCGGGATATGGCTACACCTTC; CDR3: CASSSRQAAGYGYTF
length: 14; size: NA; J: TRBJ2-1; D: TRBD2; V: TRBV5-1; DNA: TGCGCCAGCAGCTGGGGGACTAGCGGGGGTGAGCAGTTCTTC; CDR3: CASSWGTSGGEQFF
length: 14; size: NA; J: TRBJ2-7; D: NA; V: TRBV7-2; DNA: TGTGCCAGCAGCTTATCCGGATGGGACTACGAGCAGTACTTC; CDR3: CASSLSGWDYEQYF
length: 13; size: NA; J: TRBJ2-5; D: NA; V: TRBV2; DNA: TGTGCCAGCAGTGACTACAGGGAAGAGACCCAGTACTTC; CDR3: CASSDYREETQYF